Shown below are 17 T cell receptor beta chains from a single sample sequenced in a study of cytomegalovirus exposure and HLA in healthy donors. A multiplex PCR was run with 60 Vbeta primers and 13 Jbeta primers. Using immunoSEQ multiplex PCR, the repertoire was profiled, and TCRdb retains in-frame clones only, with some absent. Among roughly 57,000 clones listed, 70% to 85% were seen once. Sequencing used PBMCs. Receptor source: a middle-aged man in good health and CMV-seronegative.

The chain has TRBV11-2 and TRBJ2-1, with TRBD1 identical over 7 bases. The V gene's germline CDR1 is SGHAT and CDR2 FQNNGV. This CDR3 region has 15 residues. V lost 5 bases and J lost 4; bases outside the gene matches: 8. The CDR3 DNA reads TGTGCCAGCAGCCCCGGGACAGAGCCTTACAATGAGCAGTTCTTC. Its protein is CASSPGTEPYNEQFF.

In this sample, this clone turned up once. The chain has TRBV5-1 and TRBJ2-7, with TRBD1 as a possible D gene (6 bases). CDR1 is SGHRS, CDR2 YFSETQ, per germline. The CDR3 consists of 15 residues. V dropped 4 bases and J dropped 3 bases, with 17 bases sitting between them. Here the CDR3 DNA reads TGCGCCAGCAGCACCGCACAGGGTCAGGGCTACGAGCAGTACTTC. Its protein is CASSTAQGQGYEQYF.

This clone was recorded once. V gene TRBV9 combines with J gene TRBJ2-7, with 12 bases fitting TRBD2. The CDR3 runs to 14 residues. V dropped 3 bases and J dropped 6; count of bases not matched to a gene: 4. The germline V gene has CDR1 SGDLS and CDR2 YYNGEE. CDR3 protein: CASSASGGVPEQYF. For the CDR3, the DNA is TGTGCCAGCAGCGCTAGCGGGGGGGTCCCCGAGCAGTACTTC.

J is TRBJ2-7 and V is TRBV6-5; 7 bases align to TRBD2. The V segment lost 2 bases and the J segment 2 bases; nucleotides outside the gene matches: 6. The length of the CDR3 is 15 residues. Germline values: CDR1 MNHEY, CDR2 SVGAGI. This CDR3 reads CASSYNQRGTYEQYF. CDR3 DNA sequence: TGTGCCAGCAGTTACAACCAGCGGGGAACCTACGAGCAGTACTTC.

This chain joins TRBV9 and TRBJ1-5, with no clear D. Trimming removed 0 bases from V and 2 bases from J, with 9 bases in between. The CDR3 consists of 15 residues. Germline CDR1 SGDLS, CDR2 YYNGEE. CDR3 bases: TGTGCCAGCAGCGTAGGCGGACTTGGCAATCAGCCCCAGCATTTT. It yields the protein CASSVGGLGNQPQHF.

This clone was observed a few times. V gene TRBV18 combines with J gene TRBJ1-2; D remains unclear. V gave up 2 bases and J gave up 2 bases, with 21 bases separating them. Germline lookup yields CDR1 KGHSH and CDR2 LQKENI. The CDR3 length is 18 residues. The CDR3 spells CASSPSARGFVPNYGYTF. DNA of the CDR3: TGTGCCAGCTCACCATCTGCTCGCGGGTTCGTACCCAACTATGGCTACACCTTC.

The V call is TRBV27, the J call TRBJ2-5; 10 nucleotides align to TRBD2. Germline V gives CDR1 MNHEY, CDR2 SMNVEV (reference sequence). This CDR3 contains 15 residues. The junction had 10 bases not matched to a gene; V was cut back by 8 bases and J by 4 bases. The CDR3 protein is CASRKAGLARETQYF. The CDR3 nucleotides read TGTGCCAGCCGCAAGGCGGGACTAGCGAGAGAGACCCAGTACTTC.

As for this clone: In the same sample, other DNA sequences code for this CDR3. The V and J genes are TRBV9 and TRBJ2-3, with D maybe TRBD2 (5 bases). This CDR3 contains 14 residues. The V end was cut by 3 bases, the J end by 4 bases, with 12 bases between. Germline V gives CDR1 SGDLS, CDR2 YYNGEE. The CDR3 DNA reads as TGTGCCAGCAGCGCAGGAGGTGGCCCAGATACGCAGTATTTT. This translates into CASSAGGGPDTQYF.

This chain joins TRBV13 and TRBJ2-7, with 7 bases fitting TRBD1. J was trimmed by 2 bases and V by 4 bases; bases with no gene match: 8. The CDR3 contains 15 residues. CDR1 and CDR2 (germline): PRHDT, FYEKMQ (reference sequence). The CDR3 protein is CASSSWTGSPYEQYF. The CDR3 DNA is TGTGCCAGCAGCTCGTGGACAGGATCCCCCTACGAGCAGTACTTC.

Here the CDR3 DNA reads TGTGCCATAAGACAGGGGACGAACACCGGGGAGCTGTTTTTT. Its protein is CAIRQGTNTGELFF. This chain connects TRBV10-3 to TRBJ2-2; TRBD1 agrees at 8 bases. J gave up 0 bases and V 9 bases, and 3 bases lay outside the gene matches. This CDR3 spans 14 amino acids. Germline CDR1 and CDR2: ENHRY and SYGVKD.

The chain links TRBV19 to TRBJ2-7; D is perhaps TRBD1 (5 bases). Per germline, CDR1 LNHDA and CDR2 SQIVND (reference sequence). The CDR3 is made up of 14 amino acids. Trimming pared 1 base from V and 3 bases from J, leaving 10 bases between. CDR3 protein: CASSIGTGLYEQYF. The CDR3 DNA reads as TGTGCCAGTAGTATAGGAACAGGTCTCTACGAGCAGTACTTC. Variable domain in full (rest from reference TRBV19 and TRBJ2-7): DGGITQSPKYLFRKEGQNVTLSCEQNLNHDAMYWYRQDPGQGLRLIYYSQIVNDFQKGDIAEGYSVSREKKESFPLTVTSAQKNPTAFYLCASSIGTGLYEQYFGPGTRLTVT.

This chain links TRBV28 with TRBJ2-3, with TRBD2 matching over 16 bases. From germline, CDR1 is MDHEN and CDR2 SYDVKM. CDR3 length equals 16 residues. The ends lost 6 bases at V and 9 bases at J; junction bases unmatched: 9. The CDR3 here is CASSSGTSGGAGTQYF. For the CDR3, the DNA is TGTGCCAGCAGCTCCGGGACTAGCGGGGGGGCAGGAACGCAGTATTTT.

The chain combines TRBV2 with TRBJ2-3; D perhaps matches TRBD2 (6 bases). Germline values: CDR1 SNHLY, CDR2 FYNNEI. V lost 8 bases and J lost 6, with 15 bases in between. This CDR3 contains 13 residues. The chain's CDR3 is CASGGWGLDTQYF. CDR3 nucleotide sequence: TGTGCCAGCGGGGGGTGGGGGTTGGATACGCAGTATTTT.

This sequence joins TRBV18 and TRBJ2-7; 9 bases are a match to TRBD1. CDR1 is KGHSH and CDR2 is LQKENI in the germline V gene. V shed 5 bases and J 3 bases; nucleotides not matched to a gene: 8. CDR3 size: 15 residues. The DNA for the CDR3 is TGTGCCAGCTCAGTAACCCGGGACAGGGACTACGAGCAGTACTTC. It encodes CASSVTRDRDYEQYF.

The CDR3 DNA is TGTGCCAGCAGCTTAGGGCAGGTACCCACAGATACGCAGTATTTT. Its protein product is CASSLGQVPTDTQYF. The chain couples TRBV7-9 to TRBJ2-3; no reliable D call. The CDR3 is 15 residues long. V was clipped by 1 base and J by 2 bases, with 10 bases between them. CDR1 SEHNR and CDR2 FQNEAQ come from the germline V gene (reference sequence).

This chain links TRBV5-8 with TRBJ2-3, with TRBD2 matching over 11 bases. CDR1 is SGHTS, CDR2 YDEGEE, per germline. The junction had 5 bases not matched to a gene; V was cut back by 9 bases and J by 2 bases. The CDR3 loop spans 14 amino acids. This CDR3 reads CATSSGGNTDTQYF. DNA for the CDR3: TGTGCCACCTCTAGCGGGGGGAACACAGATACGCAGTATTTT.

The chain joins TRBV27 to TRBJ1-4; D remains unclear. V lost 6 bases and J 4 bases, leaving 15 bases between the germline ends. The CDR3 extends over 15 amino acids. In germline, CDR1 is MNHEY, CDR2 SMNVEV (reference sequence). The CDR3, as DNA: TGTGCCAGCAGGCTAGCGGGCCCCTTTAATGAAAAACTGTTTTTT. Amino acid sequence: CASRLAGPFNEKLFF.